Listed below are T cell receptor beta chains from one sample, sequenced in a study of blood T cell repertoires in COVID-19. Data came from immunoSEQ multiplex PCR; TCRdb stores just in-frame clones and leaves some out. The repertoire has 250,000 or so clones, approximately 83% of them found once; the top ten carry about 1.9%. Specimen: PBMCs or T cells enriched from blood (not recorded which). These TCRs come from a woman in her forties or fifties who had recovered from COVID-19. Both conserved end residues are part of each CDR3. Fields, in order: CDR3 DNA, CDR3 protein, clone size, D gene, V gene, J gene, CDR3 length. D genes are given only for firm matches. Clone size is not always given. Where it is, it says once, few, many or a class for expanded clones.

TGCGCCAGCAGCTTGGCAGCGGGGGCTGCCCGCGGCACCGGGGAGCTGTTTTTT,CASSLAAGAARGTGELFF,NA,TRBD2,TRBV5-1,TRBJ2-2,18
TGCGCCAGCAGCCAAGAATCCCGTCAGCCCCAGCATTTT,CASSQESRQPQHF,NA,NA,TRBV4-1,TRBJ1-5,13
TGTGCCAGCAGTGTAACCGGACAGAAGCAGTTCTTC,CASSVTGQKQFF,NA,NA,TRBV2,TRBJ2-1,12
TGCGCCAGCAGCTTGACGGGTCCTACCGGGGAGCTGTTTTTT,CASSLTGPTGELFF,once,NA,TRBV5-1,TRBJ2-2,14
TGTGCAAGTCGCTCGAACAGGGTTTCCTACAATGAGCAGTTCTTC,CASRSNRVSYNEQFF,NA,NA,TRBV12-2,TRBJ2-1,15
TGTGCCATCAGCCGGACAGGGGCAACCGGGGAGCTGTTTTTT,CAISRTGATGELFF,NA,TRBD1,TRBV10-3,TRBJ2-2,14
TGTGCCAGCAGCTTAAATCCGGGACAGGGGGTTGTCGAGCAGTACTTC,CASSLNPGQGVVEQYF,NA,TRBD1,TRBV7-6,TRBJ2-7,16
TGTGCCAGCAGTGAGGTGGACAGGGGTTCCTACGAGCAGTACTTC,CASSEVDRGSYEQYF,NA,TRBD1,TRBV2,TRBJ2-7,15
TGCGCCAGCAGCGGACAGGGGGCGGATACGCAGTATTTT,CASSGQGADTQYF,NA,TRBD1,TRBV5-1,TRBJ2-3,13
TGTGCCAGTAGTATTCGTCCGGGAGGAGGTAGTAATGAGCAGTTCTTC,CASSIRPGGGSNEQFF,few,TRBD2,TRBV19,TRBJ2-1,16
TGTGCCAGCAGAGGGGACATTGAGAAAGAGCAGTACTTC,CASRGDIEKEQYF,NA,NA,TRBV28,TRBJ2-7,13
TGTGCCAGCAGCCAAGGCTTGTGGCTAGCGGGAGGGGAGAGCACAGATACGCAGTATTTT,CASSQGLWLAGGESTDTQYF,few,TRBD2,TRBV3-1/TRBV3-2,TRBJ2-3,20
TGTGCCAGCAGCCACGGAGGGGGCCACGGGACTAGCGGGCGCACAGATACGCAGTATTTT,CASSHGGGHGTSGRTDTQYF,NA,TRBD2,TRBV9,TRBJ2-3,20
TGTGCCAGCACCCGCCCCAGCTCTGGAAACACCATATATTTT,CASTRPSSGNTIYF,NA,NA,TRBV28,TRBJ1-3,14
TGTGCCACCGCCGGACAGGGAGGACGGCCCCAGCATTTT,CATAGQGGRPQHF,NA,TRBD1,TRBV6-5,TRBJ1-5,13
TGTGCCAGCAGCCAAGGACAAGTCTATAATTCACCCCTCCACTTT,CASSQGQVYNSPLHF,few,NA,TRBV28,TRBJ1-6,15
TGCGCCAGCAGCTGGACCGGGACAGGCCCCTACGAGCAGTACTTC,CASSWTGTGPYEQYF,few,TRBD1,TRBV5-1,TRBJ2-7,15
TGCGCCAGCAGCGAGAGACAGGGGGGAGCTGAAGCTTTCTTT,CASSERQGGAEAFF,NA,TRBD1,TRBV5-1,TRBJ1-1,14
TGTGCCAGCAGTTACACGACAGGGACACAGGGATCCCTCCACTTT,CASSYTTGTQGSLHF,once,TRBD1,TRBV6-6,TRBJ1-6,15
TGTGCCAGTCGGACTCAGAACACCGGGGAGCTGTTTTTT,CASRTQNTGELFF,NA,NA,TRBV2,TRBJ2-2,13
TGTGCCAGTAGTATGGCGGGTCTAGGGCAGCCCCAGCATTTT,CASSMAGLGQPQHF,NA,NA,TRBV19,TRBJ1-5,14
TGTGCCAGCAGTTACACGAGATTTGGAAACACCATATATTTT,CASSYTRFGNTIYF,NA,NA,TRBV6-5,TRBJ1-3,14
TGTGCCAGCAGTTTCAGCGGGAGAACTCTTTACGAGCAGTACTTC,CASSFSGRTLYEQYF,few,TRBD2,TRBV28,TRBJ2-7,15
TGTGCCAGCAGTGAACTTACAGGGAGGGCCAATCAGCCCCAGCATTTT,CASSELTGRANQPQHF,NA,NA,TRBV6-1,TRBJ1-5,16
TGCAGCGTTGACGGGTTGACAGGGGAATACGAGCAGTACTTC,CSVDGLTGEYEQYF,NA,TRBD1,TRBV29-1,TRBJ2-7,14
TGTGCCAGCAGTTACGCCGGGACAGGGTCCTACGAGCAGTACTTC,CASSYAGTGSYEQYF,NA,TRBD1,TRBV27,TRBJ2-7,15